These 30 T cell receptor beta chains were sequenced from one sample in a study of blood T cell repertoires in COVID-19. Clones were sequenced by immunoSEQ multiplex PCR, and TCRdb holds only the in-frame ones, with some missing. Of around 200,000 clones in the sample, 80% to 90% were seen once. Sequencing used PBMCs or T cells enriched from blood (not recorded which). These receptors were taken from a woman aged 25 to 39 who had been exposed to COVID-19.

This sequence joins TRBV19 and TRBJ1-4; D not certain. The CDR3 spans 15 residues. CDR1 and CDR2 from the germline V gene are LNHDA and SQIVND (reference sequence). With 1 base removed from V and 7 bases from J, the gap between germline ends came to 13 bases. DNA of the CDR3: TGTGCCAGTAGTATAGTGAGGCCGGCCGGTGAAAAACTGTTTTTT. As protein: CASSIVRPAGEKLFF. The complete variable domain, with remaining parts taken from reference TRBV19 and TRBJ1-4, reads DGGITQSPKYLFRKEGQNVTLSCEQNLNHDAMYWYRQDPGQGLRLIYYSQIVNDFQKGDIAEGYSVSREKKESFPLTVTSAQKNPTAFYLCASSIVRPAGEKLFFGSGTQLSVL.

The J gene is TRBJ2-7, the V gene TRBV21-1; TRBD1 is the table's D call and was not checked against the DNA. TRBV21-1 is a pseudogene locus. The CDR3 is 16 residues long. The CDR3 region has the DNA TGTGCCAGCAGCAAAGATCGAGACAGGGAGACCTACGAGCAGTACTTC. This translates into CASSKDRDRETYEQYF.

The rearrangement uses TRBV7-9 and TRBJ1-5, with no clear D. V lost 1 base, J lost 5 bases, and 6 bases lay in between. Germline assignment: CDR1 SEHNR and CDR2 FQNEAQ (reference sequence). The CDR3 covers 13 residues. CDR3 residues: CASSLVEDQPQHF. CDR3 DNA: TGTGCCAGCAGCTTAGTGGAGGATCAGCCCCAGCATTTT. Full variable domain (remainder filled in from reference TRBV7-9 and TRBJ1-5): DTGVSQNPRHKITKRGQNVTFRCDPISEHNRLYWYRQTLGQGPEFLTYFQNEAQLEKSRLLSDRFSAERPKGSFSTLEIQRTEQGDSAMYLCASSLVEDQPQHFGDGTRLSIL.

The chain carries TRBV7-9 and TRBJ2-7; D gene uncertain. The CDR3 extends over 15 amino acids. The ends were cut back, 3 bases at V and 0 bases at J, with 12 bases in the middle. Germline lookup yields CDR1 SEHNR and CDR2 FQNEAQ (reference sequence). CDR3 DNA: TGTGCCAGCAGCTTGGTTGACATCATCTCCTACGAGCAGTACTTC. It translates to CASSLVDIISYEQYF.

CDR3 DNA sequence: TGTGCCAGCAGTCCGTTGACAGGGGGCGCCGGCTACACCTTC. Protein product: CASSPLTGGAGYTF. The chain joins TRBV27 to TRBJ1-2, with 10 positions matching TRBD1. CDR1 is MNHEY, CDR2 SMNVEV, per germline (reference sequence). The CDR3 length is 14 residues. After removal of 5 bases from V and 8 bases from J, the junction contained 8 bases not matched to a gene.

This chain joins TRBV5-6 and TRBJ1-2; D might be TRBD1 (5 bases). V dropped 3 bases and J dropped 5 bases, with 11 bases sitting between them. The CDR3 is 13 amino acids. Germline V CDR1 and CDR2: SGHDT, YYEEEE. CDR3 sequence: CASSSSTAYGYTF. The CDR3 DNA reads TGTGCCAGCAGCTCCTCGACAGCGTATGGCTACACCTTC. The full variable domain, with the rest looked up from reference TRBV5-6 and TRBJ1-2, is DAGVTQSPTHLIKTRGQQVTLRCSPKSGHDTVSWYQQALGQGPQFIFQYYEEEERQRGNFPDRFSGHQFPNYSSELNVNALLLGDSALYLCASSSSTAYGYTFGSGTRLTVV.

This chain joins TRBV6-4 and TRBJ1-2; possibly TRBD1 for D (6 bases). CDR3 length equals 13 residues. CDR1 is MRHNA and CDR2 is SNTAGT in the germline V gene. Trimming cost V 0 bases and J 6 bases, with 8 bases left between them. The CDR3 sequence is CASSDSGGDGYTF. CDR3 nucleotide sequence: TGTGCCAGCAGTGACTCAGGGGGAGATGGCTACACCTTC.

The V call is TRBV7-3, the J call TRBJ1-3; D is unresolved. This CDR3 comprises 15 residues. Germline lookup yields CDR1 SGHTA and CDR2 FQGTGA. Deletions cut 5 bases from V and 0 bases from J, with 11 bases between. CDR3 loop: CASSLRPSSGNTIYF. In DNA form, the CDR3 reads TGTGCCAGCAGCCTGAGACCTAGCTCTGGAAACACCATATATTTT.

The V and J genes are TRBV11-2 and TRBJ1-1, with 7 nucleotides matching TRBD1. J was trimmed by 4 bases and V by 5 bases; bases with no gene match: 7. Germline values: CDR1 SGHAT, CDR2 FQNNGV. This CDR3 has 14 residues. The DNA of the CDR3 is TGTGCCAGCAGCCCACCAACAGGGGCCACTGAAGCTTTCTTT. Translated: CASSPPTGATEAFF.

This rearrangement joins TRBV24-1 to TRBJ2-3; TRBD1 aligns across 11 bases. Germline CDR1 KGHDR, CDR2 SFDVKD. The CDR3 covers 15 residues. Unmatched junction bases numbered 9, after V lost 10 bases and J lost 4 bases. In DNA form, the CDR3 reads TGTGCCACGGGCTGGACAGGGGGCACGGCAGATACGCAGTATTTT. This gives the protein CATGWTGGTADTQYF.

This chain uses TRBV7-2 with TRBJ2-7; D uncertain. Per the germline V gene, CDR1 is SGHTA and CDR2 is FQGNSA. Trimming stripped 2 bases from V and 6 bases from J, with 5 bases between. This CDR3 is built from 11 residues. The CDR3 region is CASSLLSEQYF. CDR3 sequence (DNA): TGTGCCAGCAGCTTATTATCCGAGCAGTACTTC.

The chain joins TRBV20-1 to TRBJ1-1; D is ambiguous. V dropped 3 bases and J dropped 1 base, with 6 bases sitting between them. This CDR3 comprises 12 residues. The germline V gene has CDR1 DFQATT and CDR2 SNEGSKA (reference sequence). The CDR3 region has the DNA TGCAGTGCTAGTCGCGGGAACACTGAAGCTTTCTTT. Amino acid sequence: CSASRGNTEAFF.

V gene TRBV6-6 combines with J gene TRBJ2-2, with D possibly being TRBD2 (8 bases). V lost 7 bases, J lost 4 bases, and 19 bases lay in between. Germline V gives CDR1 MNHNY, CDR2 SVGAGI (reference sequence). The CDR3 is 16 amino acids. The CDR3 loop reads CASTNRGGGTTGELFF. Written as DNA, the CDR3 is TGTGCCAGCACCAACAGGGGCGGGGGGACCACCGGGGAGCTGTTTTTT.

CDR3 sequence (DNA): TGCGCCAGCAGCCAAGAAGGGCTAGCGGGGGGGCGGACCACAGATACGCAGTATTTT. This translates into CASSQEGLAGGRTTDTQYF. The chain couples TRBV4-1 to TRBJ2-3; TRBD2 matches at 12 bases. After removal of 0 bases from V and 2 bases from J, the junction contained 9 bases not matched to a gene. The CDR3 has 19 residues. Per the germline V gene, CDR1 is MGHRA and CDR2 is YSYEKL.

This clone was detected only once. The J gene is TRBJ1-6, the V gene TRBV4-1; 7 bases map to TRBD1. The CDR3 spans 16 residues. The V segment lost 0 bases and the J segment 7 bases; nucleotides outside the gene matches: 6. Per the germline V gene, CDR1 is MGHRA and CDR2 is YSYEKL. CDR3 sequence reads: CASSQEGGRGNSPLHF. The CDR3 DNA reads as TGCGCCAGCAGCCAAGAAGGGGGCAGGGGGAATTCACCCCTCCACTTT.

V and J are TRBV30 and TRBJ1-1; 9 nucleotides align to TRBD1. Germline V gene sequence: CDR1 GTSNPN, CDR2 SVGIG (reference sequence). The CDR3 length is 14 residues. V shed 5 bases and J 5 bases; nucleotides not matched to a gene: 9. CDR3 amino acids: CAWGNRGLGTEAFF. CDR3 DNA sequence: TGTGCCTGGGGCAACAGGGGGCTAGGGACTGAAGCTTTCTTT.

The chain has TRBV6-5 and TRBJ2-7; 8 bases line up with TRBD1. Germline lookup yields CDR1 MNHEY and CDR2 SVGAGI. This CDR3 spans 15 amino acids. J gave up 2 bases and V 6 bases, and 9 bases lay outside the gene matches. CDR3 sequence reads: CASSPGQASTYEQYF. The CDR3 coding sequence is TGTGCCAGCAGCCCGGGACAGGCCTCTACCTACGAGCAGTACTTC.

The chain joins TRBV15 to TRBJ2-3; the D gene is possibly TRBD2 (7 bases). Per germline, CDR1 LNHNV and CDR2 YYDKDF (reference sequence). Trimming took off 8 bases at V and 6 bases at J, with 18 bases between the two ends. The CDR3 consists of 14 residues. This CDR3 is CATARGGARDTQYF. CDR3 in DNA: TGTGCCACCGCAAGAGGGGGGGCCCGTGATACGCAGTATTTT.

The chain links TRBV7-9 to TRBJ1-1, with D perhaps TRBD1 (6 bases). Trimming stripped 5 bases from V and 2 bases from J, with 12 bases between. The germline V gene has CDR1 SEHNR and CDR2 FQNEAQ (reference sequence). The CDR3 totals 14 residues. The CDR3 protein is CASSDGQINTEAFF. For the CDR3, the DNA is TGTGCCAGCAGCGACGGACAGATAAACACTGAAGCTTTCTTT. The entire variable domain, with the rest obtained from reference TRBV7-9 and TRBJ1-1, is as follows: DTGVSQNPRHKITKRGQNVTFRCDPISEHNRLYWYRQTLGQGPEFLTYFQNEAQLEKSRLLSDRFSAERPKGSFSTLEIQRTEQGDSAMYLCASSDGQINTEAFFGQGTRLTVV.

This clone was counted between two and nine times. The identical CDR3 is also encoded by other nucleotide sequences in the sample. The J gene is TRBJ2-2, the V gene TRBV19, with a possible D match to TRBD1 (5 bases). This CDR3 spans 14 amino acids. Germline V CDR1 and CDR2: LNHDA, SQIVND (reference sequence). Trimming left V 2 bases short and J 2 bases short, with 6 bases between. Here the CDR3 DNA reads TGTGCCAGTAGTATACAGGGTAACACCGGGGAGCTGTTTTTT. This codes for CASSIQGNTGELFF.

The genes are TRBV9 and TRBJ2-6; D is perhaps TRBD1 (5 bases). The germline V gene has CDR1 SGDLS and CDR2 YYNGEE. This CDR3 region has 20 residues. Deletions cut 4 bases from V and 1 base from J, with 24 bases between. The CDR3 region is CASSFHPLRQSSSGANVLTF. CDR3 bases: TGTGCCAGCAGCTTCCACCCCTTAAGACAGTCCTCATCTGGGGCCAACGTCCTGACTTTC.

The chain employs TRBV21-1 and TRBJ2-7; TRBD2 is the table's D call and was not checked against the DNA. TRBV21-1 is a pseudogene segment. This CDR3 is 16 amino acids long. Written as DNA, the CDR3 is TGTGCCAGCAGCCCAAGACACCCCCGGGGCTCCTACGAGCAGTACTTC. It is translated as CASSPRHPRGSYEQYF.

For the CDR3, the DNA is TGCGCCAGCAGCCTATCCCCCGGACAGGGGACGGACACTGAAGCTTTCTTT. Protein: CASSLSPGQGTDTEAFF. The chain employs TRBV4-1 and TRBJ1-1, with 9 nucleotides matching TRBD1. This CDR3 contains 17 residues. Per germline, CDR1 MGHRA and CDR2 YSYEKL. Losses at the gene ends were 4 bases for V and 3 bases for J; bases not matched to a gene: 12.

The V gene is TRBV9, the J gene TRBJ2-1; weak D call: TRBD2 (5 bases). Germline CDR1 reads SGDLS; CDR2 reads YYNGEE. V was clipped by 0 bases and J by 8 bases, with 9 bases between them. The CDR3 length is 13 residues. DNA of the CDR3: TGTGCCAGCAGCGTAGGAGGGCCTGATGAGCAGTTCTTC. Translating it yields CASSVGGPDEQFF.

This chain uses TRBV5-1 with TRBJ2-7; TRBD2 matches 7 bases. Germline assignment: CDR1 SGHRS and CDR2 YFSETQ. There are 15 residues in the CDR3. The ends lost 4 bases at V and 3 bases at J; junction bases unmatched: 10. CDR3 sequence reads: CASSARDYLGYEQYF. Here the CDR3 DNA reads TGCGCCAGCAGCGCCCGGGACTACTTAGGCTACGAGCAGTACTTC.

The chain uses TRBV29-1 and TRBJ2-7; possibly TRBD2 for D (5 bases). The CDR3 consists of 14 residues. Germline CDR1 reads SQVTM; CDR2 reads ANQGSEA. Trimming took 4 bases from V and 6 from J, leaving 19 bases between them. The chain's CDR3 is CSVGARLSNGEQYF. CDR3 DNA sequence: TGCAGCGTTGGTGCGAGACTAAGTAATGGCGAGCAGTACTTC.

The V and J genes are TRBV11-3 and TRBJ2-7, with a weak D call TRBD2 (6 bases). The germline gives CDR1 SGHNT, CDR2 YENEEA. The CDR3 has 16 amino acids. V lost 6 bases to trimming and J lost 2 bases, with 20 bases between them. CDR3 amino acids: CASRGGWDSSTYEQYF. CDR3 DNA sequence: TGTGCCAGCAGAGGAGGGTGGGACTCCTCCACCTACGAGCAGTACTTC.

The J gene is TRBJ1-1, the V gene TRBV7-2, with unresolved D. Germline CDR1 and CDR2: SGHTA and FQGNSA. This CDR3 spans 14 amino acids. V dropped 2 bases and J dropped 0 bases, with 7 bases sitting between them. This chain's CDR3 is CASSLFPLNTEAFF. The CDR3 DNA follows: TGTGCCAGCAGCTTATTCCCCTTGAACACTGAAGCTTTCTTT.

V is TRBV9 and J is TRBJ1-2; D possibly corresponds to TRBD1 (6 bases). The CDR3 consists of 13 residues. Germline V gives CDR1 SGDLS, CDR2 YYNGEE. Between the trimmed V and J ends, which lost 4 bases and 7 bases, there was a span of 14 bases. The CDR3 loop is CASSNTGSSGYTF. The CDR3 DNA reads as TGTGCCAGCAGCAACACAGGGTCCTCTGGCTACACCTTC.

The rearrangement links TRBV5-8 to TRBJ1-2, with D possibly being TRBD1 (6 bases). V was shortened by 3 bases and J by 4 bases, with 10 bases between the two germline ends. The CDR3 has 13 residues. CDR1 is SGHTS and CDR2 is YDEGEE in the germline V gene. The CDR3 DNA follows: TGTGCCAGCAGCTCAGGGGTTGCCTATGGCTACACCTTC. This gives the protein CASSSGVAYGYTF.